The next 8 T cell receptor beta chains were all read from a single sample in a study of cytomegalovirus exposure and HLA in healthy donors. 13 Jbeta primers and 60 Vbeta primers were used for the PCR. Profiled with immunoSEQ multiplex PCR; TCRdb holds only in-frame clones, not every one. The data show 140,000 to 150,000 clones, and the top ten clones hold 0.96%. Specimen: PBMCs. The receptors originated from a male donor in good health and CMV-seronegative.

The chain recombines TRBV28 with TRBJ2-7, with TRBD1 matching 11 bases. This CDR3 spans 16 amino acids. V shed 4 bases, J shed 4 bases, and the junction held 9 bases outside the gene matches. CDR1 and CDR2 from the germline V gene are MDHEN and SYDVKM. The CDR3 coding sequence is TGTGCCAGCAGTTCCCAACGGACAGGGGGCCGATACGAGCAGTACTTC. This gives the protein CASSSQRTGGRYEQYF.

The chain couples TRBV4-2 to TRBJ2-1, with a tentative D call TRBD2 (6 bases). V lost 1 base, J lost 7 bases, and 11 bases lay in between. Germline-derived CDR1 and CDR2 are LGHNA and YNFKEQ. The CDR3 contains 14 residues. The CDR3 loop is CASSQAGTLNEQFF. Written as DNA, the CDR3 is TGTGCCAGCAGCCAAGCCGGGACTCTGAATGAGCAGTTCTTC.

This chain links TRBV29-1 with TRBJ2-1; weak D call: TRBD2 (6 bases). This CDR3 has 13 residues. The ends were cut back, 6 bases at V and 2 bases at J, with 11 bases in the middle. Germline CDR1 reads SQVTM; CDR2 reads ANQGSEA. The CDR3: CSVAGGTYNEQFF. As DNA, the CDR3 is TGCAGCGTAGCCGGGGGAACCTACAATGAGCAGTTCTTC.

J is TRBJ2-3 and V is TRBV7-9; no reliable D call. V was clipped by 6 bases and J by 1 base, with 11 bases between them. The CDR3 covers 14 residues. CDR1 is SEHNR, CDR2 FQNEAQ, per germline (reference sequence). CDR3: CASRLSLGTDTQYF. CDR3 DNA sequence: TGTGCCAGCAGGCTAAGTCTAGGCACAGATACGCAGTATTTT. The complete variable domain, with remaining parts taken from reference TRBV7-9 and TRBJ2-3, reads DTGVSQNPRHKITKRGQNVTFRCDPISEHNRLYWYRQTLGQGPEFLTYFQNEAQLEKSRLLSDRFSAERPKGSFSTLEIQRTEQGDSAMYLCASRLSLGTDTQYFGPGTRLTVL.

The chain has TRBV5-6 and TRBJ2-1; D unresolved. In germline, CDR1 is SGHDT, CDR2 YYEEEE. The CDR3 spans 13 residues. The V end lost 2 bases, the J end lost 4 bases, and 7 bases lay between the germline ends. Here the CDR3 reads CASSLYEYNEQFF. CDR3 sequence (DNA): TGTGCCAGCAGCTTATATGAGTACAATGAGCAGTTCTTC.

This rearrangement joins TRBV7-9 to TRBJ2-6, with 11 bases that match TRBD1. The V gene end was trimmed by 3 bases and the J gene end by 0 bases; junction bases not matched to a gene: 7. Germline V gene sequence: CDR1 SEHNR, CDR2 FQNEAQ (reference sequence). The length of the CDR3 is 19 residues. The CDR3 spells CASSLGQGVASSGANVLTF. In nucleotides, the CDR3 is TGTGCCAGCAGCTTGGGACAGGGGGTGGCCTCCTCTGGGGCCAACGTCCTGACTTTC.

This sequence joins TRBV30 and TRBJ1-1, with D hard to call. Germline V gives CDR1 GTSNPN, CDR2 SVGIG (reference sequence). The ends were cut back, 4 bases at V and 0 bases at J, with 12 bases in the middle. This CDR3 contains 14 residues. CDR3 in amino acids: CAWNGEVMNTEAFF. The CDR3 nucleotides read TGTGCCTGGAATGGAGAAGTCATGAACACTGAAGCTTTCTTT. Full variable domain (outside the CDR3, taken from reference TRBV30 and TRBJ1-1): SQTIHQWPATLVQPVGSPLSLECTVEGTSNPNLYWYRQAAGRGLQLLFYSVGIGQISSEVPQNLSASRPQDRQFILSSKKLLLSDSGFYLCAWNGEVMNTEAFFGQGTRLTVV.

The rearrangement links TRBV7-9 to TRBJ2-7; 8 bases agree with TRBD1. The germline gives CDR1 SEHNR, CDR2 FQNEAQ (reference sequence). The CDR3 sequence is 14 residues long. V was clipped by 2 bases and J by 4 bases; unmatched bases: 4. The CDR3 DNA is TGTGCCAGCAGCTTAACTGGGACAGGTTACGAGCAGTACTTC. Its protein is CASSLTGTGYEQYF.